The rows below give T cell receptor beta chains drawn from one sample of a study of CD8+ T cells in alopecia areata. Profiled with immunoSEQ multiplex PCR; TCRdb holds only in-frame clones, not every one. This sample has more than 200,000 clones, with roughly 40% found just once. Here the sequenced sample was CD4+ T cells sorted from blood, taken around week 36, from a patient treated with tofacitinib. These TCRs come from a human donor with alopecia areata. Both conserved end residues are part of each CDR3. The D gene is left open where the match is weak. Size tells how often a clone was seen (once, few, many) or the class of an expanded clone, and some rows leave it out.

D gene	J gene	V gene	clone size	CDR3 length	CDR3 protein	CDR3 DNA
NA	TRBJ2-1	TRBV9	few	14	CASTRDLLYNEQFF	TGTGCCAGCACCCGGGACTTGTTGTACAATGAGCAGTTCTTC
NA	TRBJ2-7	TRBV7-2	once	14	CASSLAEMFYEQYF	TGTGCCAGCAGCTTAGCTGAGATGTTCTACGAGCAGTACTTC
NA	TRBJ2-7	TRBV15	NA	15	CATSREQRGAYEQYF	TGTGCCACCAGCAGAGAACAGCGAGGGGCCTACGAGCAGTACTTC
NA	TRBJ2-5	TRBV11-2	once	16	CASSLRGVLDPETQYF	TGTGCCAGCAGCTTGCGGGGCGTACTAGACCCAGAGACCCAGTACTTC
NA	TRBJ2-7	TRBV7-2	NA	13	CASSVGPTSEQYF	TGTGCCAGCAGCGTGGGACCAACCTCCGAGCAGTACTTC
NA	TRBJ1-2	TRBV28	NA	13	CASTQGRIYGYTF	TGTGCCAGCACTCAAGGACGGATCTATGGCTACACCTTC
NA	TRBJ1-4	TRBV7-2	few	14	CASSLVTGNEKLFF	TGTGCCAGCAGCTTAGTAACGGGAAATGAAAAACTGTTTTTT
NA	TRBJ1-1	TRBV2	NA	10	CASRAGKAFF	TGTGCCAGCAGAGCAGGGAAAGCTTTCTTT
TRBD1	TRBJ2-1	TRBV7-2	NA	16	CASSLAPGQPYNEQFF	TGTGCCAGCAGCTTAGCCCCGGGACAGCCCTACAATGAGCAGTTCTTC
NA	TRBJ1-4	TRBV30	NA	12	CAWTATNEKLFF	TGTGCCTGGACAGCAACTAATGAAAAACTGTTTTTT
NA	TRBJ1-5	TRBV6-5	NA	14	CASRQGGSNQPQHF	TGTGCCAGCAGACAGGGTGGGAGCAATCAGCCCCAGCATTTT
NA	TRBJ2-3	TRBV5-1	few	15	CASSLEKTGTDTQYF	TGCGCCAGCAGCTTGGAGAAGACCGGCACAGATACGCAGTATTTT
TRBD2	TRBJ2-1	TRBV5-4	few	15	CASSLRAGEGNEQFF	TGTGCCAGCAGCTTACGAGCGGGAGAGGGAAATGAGCAGTTCTTC
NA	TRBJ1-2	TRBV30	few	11	CAWNGQAGYTF	TGTGCCTGGAACGGCCAGGCAGGCTACACCTTC
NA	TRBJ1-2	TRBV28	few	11	CASSPTGGYTF	TGTGCCAGCAGTCCCACGGGGGGCTACACCTTC
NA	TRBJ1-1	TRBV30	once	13	CASERDRDTEAFF	TGTGCCTCGGAGAGGGATAGAGACACTGAAGCTTTCTTT